This T cell receptor beta chain was documented in a study of OX40 agonist ivuxolimab in advanced cancers. At the level of the study: Clinicians treated patients with ivuxolimab, an agonistic anti-OX40 (CD134) antibody.

Data came from immunoSEQ multiplex PCR; TCRdb stores just in-frame clones and leaves some out. The repertoire holds around 20,000 clones, with more than 75% as singletons. Study-wide results and limits: Normalized expansion of T-cell clones was also low for some nonresponders. On average, CD8+ T cells had more expanded clones than CD4+.

Germline CDR1 is SNHLY and CDR2 is FYNNEI. V dropped 4 bases and J dropped 2 bases, with 14 bases sitting between them. This CDR3 comprises 15 residues. Remarks on this clone: The target antigen is unknown.

The rearrangement links TRBV2 to TRBJ1-2; D remains unclear. The sequence came from an adult with an advanced solid tumor such as melanoma, head and neck, liver or kidney cancer. Material: CD4+ or CD8+ T cells sorted from blood, obtained in a trial of the OX40 agonist ivuxolimab. CDR3 sequence (DNA): TGTGCCAGCAGTGTATCAGAAATCAGAAACTATGGCTACACCTTC. This sequence encodes CASSVSEIRNYGYTF.